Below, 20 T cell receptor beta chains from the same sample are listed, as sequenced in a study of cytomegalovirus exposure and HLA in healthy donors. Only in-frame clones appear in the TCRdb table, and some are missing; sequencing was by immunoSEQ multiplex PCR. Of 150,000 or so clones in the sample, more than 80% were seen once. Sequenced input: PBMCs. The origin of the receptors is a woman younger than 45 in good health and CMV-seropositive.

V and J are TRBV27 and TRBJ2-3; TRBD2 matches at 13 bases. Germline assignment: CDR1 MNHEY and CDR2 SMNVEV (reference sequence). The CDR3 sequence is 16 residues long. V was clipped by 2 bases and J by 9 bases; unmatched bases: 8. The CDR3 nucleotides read TGTGCCAGCAGTTTACCAACTAGCGGGGGGGCCGGGACGCAGTATTTT. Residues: CASSLPTSGGAGTQYF.

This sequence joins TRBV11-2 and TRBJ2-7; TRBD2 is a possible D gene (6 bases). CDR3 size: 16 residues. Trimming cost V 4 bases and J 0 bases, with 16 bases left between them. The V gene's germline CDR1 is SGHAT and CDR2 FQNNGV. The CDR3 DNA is TGTGCCAGCAGCTCTACGTCTCTCGGGGGCTCCTACGAGCAGTACTTC. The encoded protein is CASSSTSLGGSYEQYF.

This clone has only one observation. CDR3 sequence (DNA): TGCGCCAGCAACCAGGGGACTAGCGCCGGGGATGAGCAGTTCTTC. It translates to CASNQGTSAGDEQFF. The V call is TRBV4-1, the J call TRBJ2-1; 10 bases fit TRBD2. CDR3 length equals 15 residues. The germline V gene has CDR1 MGHRA and CDR2 YSYEKL. The junction had 11 bases not matched to a gene; V was cut back by 7 bases and J by 8 bases.

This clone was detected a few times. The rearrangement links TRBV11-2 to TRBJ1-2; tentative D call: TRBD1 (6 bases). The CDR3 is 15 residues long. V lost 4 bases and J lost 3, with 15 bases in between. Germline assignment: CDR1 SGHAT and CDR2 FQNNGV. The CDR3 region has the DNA TGTGCCAGCAGCTCCCCTGCGGGGGGCGACTATGGCTACACCTTC. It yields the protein CASSSPAGGDYGYTF.

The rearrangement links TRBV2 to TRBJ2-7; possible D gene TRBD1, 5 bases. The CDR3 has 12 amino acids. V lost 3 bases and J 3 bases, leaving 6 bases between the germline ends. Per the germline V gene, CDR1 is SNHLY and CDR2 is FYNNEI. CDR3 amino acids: CASSDTGYEQYF. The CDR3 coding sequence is TGTGCCAGCAGTGACACAGGCTACGAGCAGTACTTC.

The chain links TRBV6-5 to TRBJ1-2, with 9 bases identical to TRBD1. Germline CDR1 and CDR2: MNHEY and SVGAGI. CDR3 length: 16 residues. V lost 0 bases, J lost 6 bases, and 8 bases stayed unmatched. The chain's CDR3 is CASSYSRGQGIDGYTF. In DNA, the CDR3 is TGTGCCAGCAGTTACTCGAGGGGACAGGGAATAGATGGCTACACCTTC.

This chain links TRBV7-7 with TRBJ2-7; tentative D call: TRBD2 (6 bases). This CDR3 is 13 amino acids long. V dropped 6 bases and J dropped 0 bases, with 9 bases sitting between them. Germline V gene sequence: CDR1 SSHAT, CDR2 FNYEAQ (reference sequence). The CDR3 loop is CASSPGGSYEQYF. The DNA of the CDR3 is TGTGCCAGCAGTCCCGGGGGCTCCTACGAGCAGTACTTC.

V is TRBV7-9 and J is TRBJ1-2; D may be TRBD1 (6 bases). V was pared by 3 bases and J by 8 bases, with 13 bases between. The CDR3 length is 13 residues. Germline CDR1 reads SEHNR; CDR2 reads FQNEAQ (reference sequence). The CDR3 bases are TGTGCCAGCAGCTTGAGGGACATTCGGGGCTACACCTTC. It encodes CASSLRDIRGYTF.

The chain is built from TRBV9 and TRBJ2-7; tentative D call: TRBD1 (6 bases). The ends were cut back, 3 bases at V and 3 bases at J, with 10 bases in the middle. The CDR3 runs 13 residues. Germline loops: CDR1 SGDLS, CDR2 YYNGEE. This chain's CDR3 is CASSDRDGYEQYF. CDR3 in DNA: TGTGCCAGCAGCGACAGGGATGGCTACGAGCAGTACTTC.

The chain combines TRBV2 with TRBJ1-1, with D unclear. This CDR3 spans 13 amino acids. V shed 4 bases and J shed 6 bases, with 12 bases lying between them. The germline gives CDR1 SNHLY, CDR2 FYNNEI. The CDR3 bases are TGTGCCAGCAGTGCGGGTGGGTCGGCTGAAGCTTTCTTT. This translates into CASSAGGSAEAFF.

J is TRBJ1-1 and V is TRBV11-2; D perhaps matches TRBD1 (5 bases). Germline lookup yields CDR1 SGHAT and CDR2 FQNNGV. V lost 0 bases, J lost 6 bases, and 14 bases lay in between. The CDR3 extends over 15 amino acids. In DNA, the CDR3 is TGTGCCAGCAGCTTAGAAAAGGGTATAGGGGCTGAAGCTTTCTTT. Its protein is CASSLEKGIGAEAFF. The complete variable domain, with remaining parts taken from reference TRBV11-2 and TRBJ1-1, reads EAGVAQSPRYKIIEKRQSVAFWCNPISGHATLYWYQQILGQGPKLLIQFQNNGVVDDSQLPKDRFSAERLKGVDSTLKIQPAKLEDSAVYLCASSLEKGIGAEAFFGQGTRLTVV.

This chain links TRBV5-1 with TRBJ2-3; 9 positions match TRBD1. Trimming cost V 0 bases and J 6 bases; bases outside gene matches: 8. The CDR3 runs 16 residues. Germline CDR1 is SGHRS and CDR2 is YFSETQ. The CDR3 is CASSLDGQGMSDTQYF. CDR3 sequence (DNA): TGCGCCAGCAGCTTGGACGGACAGGGGATGTCCGATACGCAGTATTTT.

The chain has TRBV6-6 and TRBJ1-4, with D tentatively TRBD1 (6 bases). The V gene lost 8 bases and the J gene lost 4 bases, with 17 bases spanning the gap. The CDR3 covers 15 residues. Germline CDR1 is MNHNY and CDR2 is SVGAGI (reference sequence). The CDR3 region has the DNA TGTGCCAGCGGCGCCACAGGGCGAGTTAATGAAAAACTGTTTTTT. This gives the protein CASGATGRVNEKLFF.

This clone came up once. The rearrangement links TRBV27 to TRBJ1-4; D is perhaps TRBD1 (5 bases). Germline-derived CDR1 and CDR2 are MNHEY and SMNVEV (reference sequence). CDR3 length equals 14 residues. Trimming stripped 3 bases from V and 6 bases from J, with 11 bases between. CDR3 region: CASSLSGYDEKLFF. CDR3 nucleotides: TGTGCCAGCAGTTTGTCAGGGTATGATGAAAAACTGTTTTTT.

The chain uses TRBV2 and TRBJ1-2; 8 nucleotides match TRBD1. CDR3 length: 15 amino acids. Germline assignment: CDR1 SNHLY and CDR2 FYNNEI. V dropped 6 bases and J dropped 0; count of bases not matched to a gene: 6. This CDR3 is CASRIQGGANYGYTF. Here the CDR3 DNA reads TGTGCCAGCAGAATACAGGGGGGAGCTAACTATGGCTACACCTTC.

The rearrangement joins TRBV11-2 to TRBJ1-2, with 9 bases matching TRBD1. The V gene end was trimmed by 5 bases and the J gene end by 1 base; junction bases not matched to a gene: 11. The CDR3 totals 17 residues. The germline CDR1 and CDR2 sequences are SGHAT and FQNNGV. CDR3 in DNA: TGTGCCAGCAGCGAACAGGGGGCCCAAGCTTTTAACTATGGCTACACCTTC. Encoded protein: CASSEQGAQAFNYGYTF.

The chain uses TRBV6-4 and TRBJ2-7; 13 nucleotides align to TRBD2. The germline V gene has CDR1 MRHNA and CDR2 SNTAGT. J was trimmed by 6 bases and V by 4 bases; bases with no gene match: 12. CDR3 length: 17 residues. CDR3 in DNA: TGTGCCAGCAGTGCCTCAACCCGGACTAGCGGGAGCCCCGAGCAGTACTTC. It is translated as CASSASTRTSGSPEQYF.

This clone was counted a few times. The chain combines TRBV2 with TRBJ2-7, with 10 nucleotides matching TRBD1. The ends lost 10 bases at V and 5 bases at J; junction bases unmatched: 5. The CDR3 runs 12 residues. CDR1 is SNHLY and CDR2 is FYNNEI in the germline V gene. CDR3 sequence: CATRTGGNEQYF. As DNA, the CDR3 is TGTGCCACACGGACAGGGGGAAACGAGCAGTACTTC. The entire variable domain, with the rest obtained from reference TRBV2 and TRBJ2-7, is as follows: EPEVTQTPSHQVTQMGQEVILRCVPISNHLYFYWYRQILGQKVEFLVSFYNNEISEKSEIFDDQFSVERPDGSNFTLKIRSTKLEDSAMYFCATRTGGNEQYFGPGTRLTVT.

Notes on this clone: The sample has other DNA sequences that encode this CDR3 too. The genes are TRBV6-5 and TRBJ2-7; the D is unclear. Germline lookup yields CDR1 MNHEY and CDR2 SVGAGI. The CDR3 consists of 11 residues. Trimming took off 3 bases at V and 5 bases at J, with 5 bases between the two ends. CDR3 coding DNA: TGTGCCAGCAGTTATCTCCACGAGCAGTACTTC. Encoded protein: CASSYLHEQYF.

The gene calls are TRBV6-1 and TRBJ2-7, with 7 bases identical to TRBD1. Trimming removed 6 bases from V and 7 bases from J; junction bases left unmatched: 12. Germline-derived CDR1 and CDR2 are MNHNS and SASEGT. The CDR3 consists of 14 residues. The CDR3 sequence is CASSLGQSVEEQYF. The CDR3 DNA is TGTGCCAGCAGCCTGGGACAGAGTGTGGAGGAGCAGTACTTC.